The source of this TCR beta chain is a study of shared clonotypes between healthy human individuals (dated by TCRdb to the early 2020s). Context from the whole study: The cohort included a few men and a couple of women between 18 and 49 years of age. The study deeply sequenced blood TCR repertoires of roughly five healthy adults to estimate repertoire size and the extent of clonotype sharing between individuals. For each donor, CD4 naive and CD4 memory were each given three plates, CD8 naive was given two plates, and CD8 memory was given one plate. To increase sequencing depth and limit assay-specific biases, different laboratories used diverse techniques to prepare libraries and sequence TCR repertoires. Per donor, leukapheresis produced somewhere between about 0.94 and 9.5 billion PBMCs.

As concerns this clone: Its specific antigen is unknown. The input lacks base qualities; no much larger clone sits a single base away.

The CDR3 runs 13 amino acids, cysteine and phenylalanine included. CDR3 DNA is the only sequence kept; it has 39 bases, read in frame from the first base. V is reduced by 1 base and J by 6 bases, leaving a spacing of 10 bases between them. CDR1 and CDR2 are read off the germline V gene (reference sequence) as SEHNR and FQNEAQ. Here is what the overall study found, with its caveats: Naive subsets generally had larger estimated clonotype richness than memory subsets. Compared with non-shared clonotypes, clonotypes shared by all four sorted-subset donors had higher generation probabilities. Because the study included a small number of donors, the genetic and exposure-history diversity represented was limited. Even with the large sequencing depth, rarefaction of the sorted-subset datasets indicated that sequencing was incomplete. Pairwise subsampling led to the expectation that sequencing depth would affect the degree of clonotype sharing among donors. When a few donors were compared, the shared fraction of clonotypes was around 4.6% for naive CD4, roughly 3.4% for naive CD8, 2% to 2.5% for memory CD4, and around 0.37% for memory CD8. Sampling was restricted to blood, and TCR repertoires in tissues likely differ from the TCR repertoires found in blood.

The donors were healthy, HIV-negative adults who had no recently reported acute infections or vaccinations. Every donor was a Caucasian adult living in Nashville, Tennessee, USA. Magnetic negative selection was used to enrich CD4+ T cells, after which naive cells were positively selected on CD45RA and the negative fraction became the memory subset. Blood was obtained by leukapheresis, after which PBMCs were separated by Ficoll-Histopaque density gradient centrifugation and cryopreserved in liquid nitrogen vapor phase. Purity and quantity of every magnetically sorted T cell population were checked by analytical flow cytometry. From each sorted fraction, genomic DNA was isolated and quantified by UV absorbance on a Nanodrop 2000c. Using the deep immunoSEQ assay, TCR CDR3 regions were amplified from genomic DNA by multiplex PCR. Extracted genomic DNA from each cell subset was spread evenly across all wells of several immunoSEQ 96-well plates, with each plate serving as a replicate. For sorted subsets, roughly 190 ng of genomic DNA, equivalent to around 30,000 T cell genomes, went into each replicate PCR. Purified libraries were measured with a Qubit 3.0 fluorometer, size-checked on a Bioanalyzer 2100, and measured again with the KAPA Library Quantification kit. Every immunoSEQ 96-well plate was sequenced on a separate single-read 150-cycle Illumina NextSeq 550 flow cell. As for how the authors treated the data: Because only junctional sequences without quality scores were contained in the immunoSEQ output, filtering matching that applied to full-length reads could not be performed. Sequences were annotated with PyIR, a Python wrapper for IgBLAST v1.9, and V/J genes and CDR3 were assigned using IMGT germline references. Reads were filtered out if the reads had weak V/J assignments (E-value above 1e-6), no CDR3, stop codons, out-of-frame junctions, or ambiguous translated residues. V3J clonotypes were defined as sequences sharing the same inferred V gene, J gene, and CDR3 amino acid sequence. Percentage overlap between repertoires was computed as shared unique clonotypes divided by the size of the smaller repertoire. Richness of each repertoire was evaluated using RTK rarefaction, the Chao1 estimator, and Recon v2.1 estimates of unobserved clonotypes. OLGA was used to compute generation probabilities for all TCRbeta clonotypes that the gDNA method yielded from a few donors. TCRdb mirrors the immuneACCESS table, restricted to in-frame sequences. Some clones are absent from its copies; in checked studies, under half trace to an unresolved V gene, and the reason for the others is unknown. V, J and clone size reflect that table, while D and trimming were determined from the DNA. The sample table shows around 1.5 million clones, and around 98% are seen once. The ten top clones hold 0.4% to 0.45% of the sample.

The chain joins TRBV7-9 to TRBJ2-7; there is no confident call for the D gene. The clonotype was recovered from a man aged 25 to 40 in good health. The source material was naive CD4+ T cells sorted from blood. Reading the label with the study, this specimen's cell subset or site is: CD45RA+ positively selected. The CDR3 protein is CASSLELTREQYF. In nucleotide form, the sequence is TGTGCCAGCAGCTTAGAACTAACCCGCGAGCAGTACTTC. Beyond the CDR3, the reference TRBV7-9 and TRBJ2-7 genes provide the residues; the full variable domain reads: DTGVSQNPRHKITKRGQNVTFRCDPISEHNRLYWYRQTLGQGPEFLTYFQNEAQLEKSRLLSDRFSAERPKGSFSTLEIQRTEQGDSAMYLCASSLELTREQYFGPGTRLTVT.